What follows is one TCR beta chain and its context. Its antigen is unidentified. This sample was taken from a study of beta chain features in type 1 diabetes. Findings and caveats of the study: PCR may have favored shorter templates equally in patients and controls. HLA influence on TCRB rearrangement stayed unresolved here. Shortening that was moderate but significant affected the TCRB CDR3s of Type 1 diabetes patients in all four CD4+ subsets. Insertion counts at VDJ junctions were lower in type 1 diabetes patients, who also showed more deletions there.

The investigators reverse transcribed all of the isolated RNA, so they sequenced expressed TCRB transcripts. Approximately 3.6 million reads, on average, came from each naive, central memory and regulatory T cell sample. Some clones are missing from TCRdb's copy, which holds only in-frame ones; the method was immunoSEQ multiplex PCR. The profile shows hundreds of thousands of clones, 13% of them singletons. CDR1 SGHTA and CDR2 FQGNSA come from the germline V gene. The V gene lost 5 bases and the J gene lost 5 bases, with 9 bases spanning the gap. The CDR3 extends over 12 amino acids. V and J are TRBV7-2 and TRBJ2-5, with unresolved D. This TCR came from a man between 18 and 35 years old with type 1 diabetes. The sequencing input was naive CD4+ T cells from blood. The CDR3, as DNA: TGTGCCAGCAGCCCCCTGAGGGAGACCCAGTACTTC. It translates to CASSPLRETQYF.